These 14 T cell receptor beta chains originate from one sample sequenced in a study of Ad26.COV2.S vaccination and SARS-CoV-2 variants. The treatment here: about 20 received Ad26.COV2.S at low or high dose, single or two shots; about 5 received placebo; per-sample allocation not given. Day 63 after the first vaccine or placebo injection was the time point for sampling. Repertoires were generated with immunoSEQ multiplex PCR, while TCRdb's copy carries only in-frame clones and drops some. Among some 500,000 clones listed, roughly 89% were seen once. The material was peripheral blood, obtained in a trial of Ad26.COV2.S vaccine versus placebo. Receptor source: a person aged 18-60 years who received the Ad26.COV2.S COVID-19 vaccine or a placebo.

The rearrangement joins TRBV10-3 to TRBJ2-2; 8 nucleotides match TRBD1. Germline trimming cut 6 bases from V and 6 bases from J; bases unmatched to any gene: 12. This CDR3 is built from 16 residues. Germline values: CDR1 ENHRY, CDR2 SYGVKD. The DNA for the CDR3 is TGTGCCATCAGGGAGAGGACAGGGATAACATCCGGGGAGCTGTTTTTT. Its translation: CAIRERTGITSGELFF.

As for this clone: Other DNA sequences in this sample translate to the same CDR3. The rearrangement links TRBV7-9 to TRBJ2-1, with D possibly matching TRBD2 (6 bases). Trimming pared 5 bases from V and 0 bases from J, leaving 14 bases between. Germline loops: CDR1 SEHNR, CDR2 FQNEAQ (reference sequence). The length of the CDR3 is 16 residues. The CDR3 spells CASSPPQGGSYNEQFF. CDR3 nucleotide sequence: TGTGCCAGCAGCCCCCCCCAGGGAGGCTCCTACAATGAGCAGTTCTTC. Combining the CDR3 with reference TRBV7-9 and TRBJ2-1 gives the whole variable domain DTGVSQNPRHKITKRGQNVTFRCDPISEHNRLYWYRQTLGQGPEFLTYFQNEAQLEKSRLLSDRFSAERPKGSFSTLEIQRTEQGDSAMYLCASSPPQGGSYNEQFFGPGTRLTVL.

In DNA form, the CDR3 reads TGTGCCAGCAGCTTAGGGCGCCAACCCCAGCATTTT. This gives the protein CASSLGRQPQHF. The chain combines TRBV13 with TRBJ1-5; no clear D gene. Germline V CDR1 and CDR2: PRHDT, FYEKMQ (reference sequence). Between the trimmed V and J ends, which lost 0 bases and 10 bases, there was a span of 7 bases. The CDR3 runs 12 residues.

V is TRBV3-1 (or the pseudogene TRBV3-2) and J is TRBJ2-7, with TRBD1 identical over 9 bases. V gave up 7 bases and J gave up 7 bases; unmatched junction bases: 5. Germline V gene lookup returns CDR1 LGHDT and CDR2 YNNKEL (reference sequence). This CDR3 spans 12 amino acids. CDR3 sequence: CASNHGTGEQYF. Written as DNA, the CDR3 is TGTGCCAGCAACCACGGGACAGGGGAGCAGTACTTC.

The chain recombines TRBV5-1 with TRBJ2-3, with D hard to call. Deletions cut 0 bases from V and 2 bases from J, with 10 bases between. CDR1 and CDR2 from the germline V gene are SGHRS and YFSETQ. The CDR3 consists of 15 residues. This CDR3 is CASSLGAGNTDTQYF. The CDR3 DNA reads as TGCGCCAGCAGCTTGGGAGCAGGCAACACAGATACGCAGTATTTT.

V usage is TRBV11-2 and J usage is TRBJ2-3; D call uncertain. The CDR3 consists of 14 residues. Germline CDR1 and CDR2: SGHAT and FQNNGV. V lost 5 bases and J lost 2, with 11 bases in between. The chain's CDR3 is CASSPKPYTDTQYF. CDR3 DNA: TGTGCCAGCAGCCCCAAGCCGTACACAGATACGCAGTATTTT.

The chain combines TRBV5-4 with TRBJ1-1; no clear D gene. Germline assignment: CDR1 SGHNT and CDR2 YYREEE (reference sequence). Trimming shortened V by 4 bases and J by 1 base, and 17 bases separated the two germline ends. The CDR3 totals 16 residues. CDR3 loop: CASSPPYGRQNTEAFF. The CDR3 DNA follows: TGTGCCAGCAGCCCCCCATACGGGAGACAGAACACTGAAGCTTTCTTT.

This rearrangement joins TRBV19 to TRBJ2-3, with 8 bases lining up with TRBD1. This CDR3 region has 14 residues. Germline CDR1 is LNHDA and CDR2 is SQIVND (reference sequence). V lost 5 bases, J lost 4 bases, and 5 bases stayed unmatched. The CDR3 spells CASSVRDRPDTQYF. The CDR3, as DNA: TGTGCCAGTAGTGTTCGGGACAGGCCAGATACGCAGTATTTT.

The chain couples TRBV6-2 or TRBV6-3 to TRBJ1-5; TRBD1 is a possible D gene (5 bases). This CDR3 comprises 14 residues. Germline V lookup: CDR1 MNHEY, CDR2 SVGEGT. Trimming pared 4 bases from V and 6 bases from J, leaving 13 bases between. CDR3 in amino acids: CASSSLSGSQPQHF. In DNA form, the CDR3 reads TGTGCCAGCAGTTCCCTCTCAGGGAGTCAGCCCCAGCATTTT.

The rearrangement joins TRBV9 to TRBJ1-1; 10 positions agree with TRBD1. The CDR3 spans 14 residues. The V segment lost 6 bases and the J segment 5 bases; nucleotides outside the gene matches: 7. Per germline, CDR1 SGDLS and CDR2 YYNGEE. The CDR3 sequence is CASNLGQGGTEAFF. The CDR3 nucleotides are TGTGCCAGCAATCTAGGACAGGGGGGGACTGAAGCTTTCTTT.

As for this clone: Within the sample, other DNA sequences also encode this same CDR3. The chain joins TRBV7-2 to TRBJ1-6; 8 nucleotides line up with TRBD1. With V trimmed by 7 bases and J by 7 bases, 3 bases remained unmatched. The CDR3 has 13 residues. The germline V gene has CDR1 SGHTA and CDR2 FQGNSA. The CDR3 spells CASKGQDNSPLHF. The CDR3 nucleotides are TGTGCCAGCAAGGGACAGGACAATTCACCCCTCCACTTT.

The rearrangement links TRBV7-8 to TRBJ2-4; TRBD2 is a possible D gene (7 bases). Germline loops: CDR1 SGHVS, CDR2 FQNEAQ. V was trimmed by 5 bases and J by 8 bases, leaving 16 bases between them. The CDR3 sequence is 14 residues long. The CDR3 loop is CASSERGAIDIQYF. The DNA for the CDR3 is TGTGCCAGCAGCGAACGGGGGGCGATAGACATTCAGTACTTC.

This chain joins TRBV7-9 and TRBJ2-3; 7 bases fit TRBD2. Germline lookup yields CDR1 SEHNR and CDR2 FQNEAQ (reference sequence). Trimming took 5 bases from V and 0 from J; bases not matched to a gene: 5. The CDR3 extends over 15 amino acids. CDR3 in DNA: TGTGCCAGCAGCAGGCGGGGGTCTAGCACAGATACGCAGTATTTT. Translated: CASSRRGSSTDTQYF.

This chain links TRBV19 with TRBJ1-1; TRBD1 agrees at 7 bases. Germline CDR1 LNHDA, CDR2 SQIVND (reference sequence). Germline trimming cut 7 bases from V and 7 bases from J; bases unmatched to any gene: 12. The CDR3 contains 14 residues. The DNA of the CDR3 is TGTGCCAGTACCACCCTACGACAGGGCCTTGAAGCTTTCTTT. It translates to CASTTLRQGLEAFF.